The clone carrying this T cell receptor beta chain has a handful of counts. The data belong to a study of T-cell reconstitution after alpha-beta-depleted transplantation in children. The trim removed 5 bases at V and 2 bases at J, leaving 2 bases unmatched. There are 13 residues in the CDR3. Per germline, CDR1 SQVTM and CDR2 ANQGSEA. The library targeted TCRbeta and was prepared with unique molecular identifiers. Each CDR3 protein is one row after TCRdb ran MiXCR on the PCR reads. The table has about 610,000 distinct CDR3 sequences, about 10% seen once. The sequences come from PBMCs from the stem cell graft donor, collected from the stem cell graft. The clonotype originates from a human donor who donated a stem cell graft to a child with acute myeloid leukemia. The genes are TRBV29-1 and TRBJ2-7; TRBD2 matches at 11 bases. The CDR3 DNA reads as TGCAGCGTTCTAGCGGGAGGCCCCTACGAGCAGTACTTC. The encoded protein is CSVLAGGPYEQYF.